This entry lists 21 T cell receptor beta chains sequenced from one sample in a study of cytomegalovirus exposure and HLA in healthy donors. A multiplex PCR was run with 60 Vbeta primers and 13 Jbeta primers. Libraries were prepared by immunoSEQ multiplex PCR; TCRdb keeps only in-frame clonotypes and omits some of them. The repertoire holds more than 150,000 clones, with roughly 84% as singletons. Sequencing was carried out using PBMCs. The receptors here all came from a boy aged 5-17 years in good health and CMV-seronegative.

This clone has more than one count but fewer than ten. This chain links TRBV4-1 with TRBJ2-1, with 12 bases aligning to TRBD2. Germline loops: CDR1 MGHRA, CDR2 YSYEKL. With V trimmed by 4 bases and J by 7 bases, 8 bases remained unmatched. The CDR3 has 16 residues. CDR3 residues: CASSRVLGLAGNEQFF. As DNA, the CDR3 is TGCGCCAGCAGCCGGGTGTTAGGACTAGCGGGGAATGAGCAGTTCTTC.

The CDR3 loop is CASSLDRVWRGYTF. The DNA of the CDR3 is TGTGCCAGCAGCTTAGATCGAGTGTGGAGGGGCTACACCTTC. The chain recombines TRBV11-2 with TRBJ1-2; D is undetermined. Germline lookup yields CDR1 SGHAT and CDR2 FQNNGV. The CDR3 runs 14 residues. Between the trimmed V and J ends, which lost 0 bases and 8 bases, there was a span of 13 bases.

The chain employs TRBV9 and TRBJ1-1, with D possibly being TRBD1 (6 bases). Germline V lookup: CDR1 SGDLS, CDR2 YYNGEE. V was cut by 4 bases and J by 4 bases, with 17 bases left in between. CDR3 size: 15 residues. CDR3 in amino acids: CASSPYNSRGTEAFF. The DNA of the CDR3 is TGTGCCAGCAGCCCGTATAACAGCAGGGGCACTGAAGCTTTCTTT. The complete variable domain, with remaining parts taken from reference TRBV9 and TRBJ1-1, reads DSGVTQTPKHLITATGQRVTLRCSPRSGDLSVYWYQQSLDQGLQFLIQYYNGEERAKGNILERFSAQQFPDLHSELNLSSLELGDSALYFCASSPYNSRGTEAFFGQGTRLTVV.

V and J are TRBV7-6 and TRBJ2-7; D is possibly TRBD1 (8 bases). The CDR3 has 19 amino acids. CDR1 and CDR2 from the germline V gene are SGHVS and FNYEAQ. V was cut by 1 base and J by 5 bases, with 27 bases left in between. The CDR3 nucleotides read TGTGCCAGCAGCTTAGTTGGTAAGGTCCAGACTAGCAGGGGGCACGAGCAGTACTTC. This sequence encodes CASSLVGKVQTSRGHEQYF.

This sequence joins TRBV6-5 and TRBJ1-6, with D possibly being TRBD1 (6 bases). Looked up from germline, CDR1 is MNHEY and CDR2 is SVGAGI. CDR3 length: 14 residues. V dropped 4 bases and J dropped 10 bases, with 14 bases sitting between them. This chain's CDR3 is CASSFAPGASPLHF. CDR3 coding DNA: TGTGCCAGCAGTTTCGCCCCAGGGGCATCACCCCTCCACTTT.

This chain uses TRBV7-9 with TRBJ1-2; D gene ambiguous. This CDR3 is 14 amino acids long. V shed 0 bases and J shed 6 bases, with 11 bases lying between them. Looked up from germline, CDR1 is SEHNR and CDR2 is FQNEAQ (reference sequence). This CDR3 reads CASSLARGEDGYTF. CDR3 nucleotide sequence: TGTGCCAGCAGCTTAGCGCGCGGGGAAGATGGCTACACCTTC.

This sequence joins TRBV30 and TRBJ2-7; 8 bases agree with TRBD1. J was trimmed by 2 bases and V by 2 bases; bases with no gene match: 5. There are 14 residues in the CDR3. Germline CDR1 reads GTSNPN; CDR2 reads SVGIG (reference sequence). The CDR3: CAWSSTGVTYEQYF. The CDR3 DNA sequence: TGTGCCTGGAGTTCGACAGGGGTGACCTACGAGCAGTACTTC.

The chain employs TRBV7-2 and TRBJ2-1; 10 nucleotides match TRBD2. V dropped 0 bases and J dropped 4; count of bases not matched to a gene: 3. This CDR3 has 16 residues. Germline V gene sequence: CDR1 SGHTA, CDR2 FQGNSA. The CDR3 sequence: CASSLAASGGYNEQFF. CDR3 DNA: TGTGCCAGCAGCTTAGCGGCTAGCGGGGGATACAATGAGCAGTTCTTC.

This clone appeared a few times. V gene TRBV6-5 combines with J gene TRBJ2-7; 12 bases match TRBD2. This CDR3 is built from 15 residues. The germline CDR1 and CDR2 sequences are MNHEY and SVGAGI. J was trimmed by 7 bases and V by 7 bases; bases with no gene match: 11. In nucleotides, the CDR3 is TGTGCCAGCATGTTGACTAGCGGGAGCCCGGGGGAGCAGTACTTC. Translation gives CASMLTSGSPGEQYF.

The table lists this clone with a few counts. The chain carries TRBV2 and TRBJ2-1; 11 nucleotides line up with TRBD2. CDR1 is SNHLY, CDR2 FYNNEI, per germline. The CDR3 is made up of 17 amino acids. Unmatched junction bases numbered 11, after V lost 0 bases and J lost 10 bases. The CDR3 region is CASSEALLAGGSREQFF. In nucleotides, the CDR3 is TGTGCCAGCAGTGAAGCGCTCCTAGCGGGAGGATCACGGGAGCAGTTCTTC.

The V and J genes are TRBV12-2 and TRBJ2-7; TRBD2, the table's D call, lacks a check against the DNA. TRBV12-2 is a known pseudogene. The CDR3 extends over 16 amino acids. CDR3 in amino acids: CASRPCGESASYEQYF. The CDR3 region has the DNA TGTGCAAGTCGCCCCTGCGGAGAGTCTGCCTCCTACGAGCAGTACTTC.

The V gene is TRBV2, the J gene TRBJ2-7, with 10 bases fitting TRBD2. The CDR3 spans 16 residues. From germline, CDR1 is SNHLY and CDR2 FYNNEI. The trim removed 4 bases at V and 4 bases at J, leaving 10 bases unmatched. CDR3: CASSGTSGPRRYEQYF. In DNA, the CDR3 is TGTGCCAGCAGTGGGACTAGCGGCCCCCGAAGGTACGAGCAGTACTTC.

The genes are TRBV18 and TRBJ1-4; D not resolved. Between the trimmed V and J ends, which lost 3 bases and 0 bases, there was a span of 5 bases. The CDR3 extends over 14 amino acids. CDR1 is KGHSH, CDR2 LQKENI, per germline. The CDR3 nucleotides read TGTGCCAGCTCACCGGCCTCAACTAATGAAAAACTGTTTTTT. This translates into CASSPASTNEKLFF.

The chain combines TRBV14 with TRBJ1-2; TRBD1 is a possible D gene (5 bases). CDR3 length: 14 amino acids. CDR1 and CDR2 from the germline V gene are SGHDN and FVKESK. The V end was cut by 4 bases, the J end by 1 base, with 10 bases between. CDR3 sequence reads: CASSRGHLNYGYTF. In DNA form, the CDR3 reads TGTGCCAGCAGCCGAGGACACCTTAACTATGGCTACACCTTC.

The rearrangement joins TRBV11-2 to TRBJ2-7, with no clear D. Looked up from germline, CDR1 is SGHAT and CDR2 is FQNNGV. The germline V and J ends were trimmed by 1 base and 3 bases, with 10 bases remaining between them. The length of the CDR3 is 14 residues. In DNA, the CDR3 is TGTGCCAGCAGCTTAGCCAGCGAGCTCTACGAGCAGTACTTC. As protein: CASSLASELYEQYF. The variable domain in full, with the rest retrieved from reference TRBV11-2 and TRBJ2-7, is EAGVAQSPRYKIIEKRQSVAFWCNPISGHATLYWYQQILGQGPKLLIQFQNNGVVDDSQLPKDRFSAERLKGVDSTLKIQPAKLEDSAVYLCASSLASELYEQYFGPGTRLTVT.

This chain uses TRBV25-1 with TRBJ2-1, with 7 bases fitting TRBD1. J lost 9 bases, V lost 3 bases, and 5 bases had no gene match. Per the germline V gene, CDR1 is MGHDK and CDR2 is SYGVNS. This CDR3 has 13 residues. For the CDR3, the DNA is TGTGCCAGCAGTGATAGAGGGGGCAGTGAGCAGTTCTTC. It codes for CASSDRGGSEQFF.

The chain has TRBV5-4 and TRBJ2-3; 7 positions agree with TRBD2. The V gene end was trimmed by 0 bases and the J gene end by 6 bases; junction bases not matched to a gene: 7. The V gene's germline CDR1 is SGHNT and CDR2 YYREEE (reference sequence). CDR3 length: 15 residues. CDR3 coding DNA: TGTGCCAGCAGCTTGGAGGCTAGCGGTGGGGATACGCAGTATTTT. Protein: CASSLEASGGDTQYF.

The V gene is TRBV7-2, the J gene TRBJ1-2; the match to TRBD1 covers 7 bases. J gave up 8 bases and V 5 bases, and 11 bases lay outside the gene matches. CDR3 length equals 14 residues. The V gene's germline CDR1 is SGHTA and CDR2 FQGNSA. The CDR3, as DNA: TGTGCCAGCAGCCGCGACAGGGACGCGAGGGGCTACACCTTC. Translated: CASSRDRDARGYTF.

The chain carries TRBV2 and TRBJ1-4; D unresolved. From germline, CDR1 is SNHLY and CDR2 FYNNEI. The V and J ends lost 4 bases and 6 bases respectively, with 12 bases between them. CDR3 length: 14 residues. CDR3 loop: CASSARVLDEKLFF. CDR3 nucleotides: TGTGCCAGCAGTGCGCGAGTGTTGGATGAAAAACTGTTTTTT.

The chain joins TRBV6-5 to TRBJ1-6; 9 bases match TRBD1. Germline values: CDR1 MNHEY, CDR2 SVGAGI. The CDR3 totals 15 residues. Unmatched junction bases numbered 8, after V lost 5 bases and J lost 9 bases. This chain's CDR3 is CASSAWGQGGSPLHF. The CDR3 nucleotides read TGTGCCAGCAGTGCATGGGGACAGGGTGGTTCACCCCTCCACTTT.

The J gene is TRBJ2-7, the V gene TRBV5-1; no definite D call. The germline gives CDR1 SGHRS, CDR2 YFSETQ. Trimming shortened V by 4 bases and J by 2 bases, and 13 bases separated the two germline ends. The length of the CDR3 is 14 residues. In DNA form, the CDR3 reads TGCGCCAGCAGCCCTGTCTCAGGCACCTACGAGCAGTACTTC. Its protein product is CASSPVSGTYEQYF.